The sequence of this TCR beta chain was determined in a study of response to subunit inactivated influenza vaccine. The trim removed 5 bases at V and 5 bases at J, leaving 9 bases unmatched. The CDR3 has 15 residues. This clonotype has just a few counts. TCRdb re-called the RT-PCR reads with MiXCR, one entry per CDR3 protein. The sample yields 450,000 to 600,000 distinct CDR3 sequences, approximately 7.7% seen once. This sequence originates from a man aged 50-75 years who received an inactivated influenza vaccine. This sample comprised PBMCs from blood, obtained around 25 months after vaccination. J is TRBJ1-1 and V is TRBV12-3 or TRBV12-4, with 9 bases matching TRBD1. CDR3 DNA: TGTGCCAGCAGTCTCCAGCCGGGGACAGGGACTGAAGCTTTCTTT. This gives the protein CASSLQPGTGTEAFF.